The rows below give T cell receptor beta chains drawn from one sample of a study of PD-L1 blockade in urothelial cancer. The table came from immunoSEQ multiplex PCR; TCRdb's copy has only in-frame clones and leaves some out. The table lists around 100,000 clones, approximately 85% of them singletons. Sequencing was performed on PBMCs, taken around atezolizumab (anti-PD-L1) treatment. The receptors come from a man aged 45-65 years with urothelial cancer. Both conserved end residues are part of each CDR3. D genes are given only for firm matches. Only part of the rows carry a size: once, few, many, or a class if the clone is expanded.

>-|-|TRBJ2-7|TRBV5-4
TGTGCCAGCAGCTTGGACCAGGGGAGGGACGAGCAGTACTTC
CASSLDQGRDEQYF
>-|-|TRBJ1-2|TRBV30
TGTGCCTGGAGTGAGGTGGGGGCCTATGGCTACACCTTC
CAWSEVGAYGYTF
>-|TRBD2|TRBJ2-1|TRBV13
TGTGCCAGCAGCTTAGGCGGGAGGAGTAACAATGAGCAGTTCTTC
CASSLGGRSNNEQFF
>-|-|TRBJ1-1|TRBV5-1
TGCGCCAGCAGCTTGGAGGGTCGGGGGAACACTGAAGCTTTCTTT
CASSLEGRGNTEAFF
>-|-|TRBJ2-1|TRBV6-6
TGTGCCAGCAGTTACTCATTCCAGAATGAGCAGTTCTTC
CASSYSFQNEQFF
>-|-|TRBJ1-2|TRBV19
TGTGCCAGTAGTGAAGTTTTCGGGACTCTAGAAACCTATGGCTACACCTTC
CASSEVFGTLETYGYTF
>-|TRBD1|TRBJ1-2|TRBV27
TGTGCCAGCAGCAGGGGACAGGGGATTGCCTATGGCTACACCTTC
CASSRGQGIAYGYTF
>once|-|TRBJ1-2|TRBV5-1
TGCGCCAGCAGCTTGACGGACTATGGCTACACCTTC
CASSLTDYGYTF
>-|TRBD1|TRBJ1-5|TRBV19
TGTGCCAGTAGTATTCAGGCGGTTTTGGGCGACAGGGTCAATCAGCCCCAGCATTTT
CASSIQAVLGDRVNQPQHF
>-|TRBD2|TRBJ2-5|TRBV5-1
TGCGCCAGCAGCACAAAGACTAGCGGGAGGGCCGGAGAGACCCAGTACTTC
CASSTKTSGRAGETQYF
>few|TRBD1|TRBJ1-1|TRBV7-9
TGTGCCAGCAGCGGACAGGGCCAGACTGAAGCTTTCTTT
CASSGQGQTEAFF
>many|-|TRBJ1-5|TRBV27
TGTGCCAGCAGTTTATTTAAAAATAGCAATCAGCCCCAGCATTTT
CASSLFKNSNQPQHF
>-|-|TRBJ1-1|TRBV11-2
TGTGCCAGCAGCTTAGTAGGGGGTTCAGGAGCTTTCTTT
CASSLVGGSGAFF
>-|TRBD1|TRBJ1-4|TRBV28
TGTGCCAGCAACGGACAGGGCACTCGAGGTGAAAAACTGTTTTTT
CASNGQGTRGEKLFF
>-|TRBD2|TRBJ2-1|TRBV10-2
TGCGCCAGCAGGGCTAGCGGGAAGGATGAGCAGTTCTTC
CASRASGKDEQFF
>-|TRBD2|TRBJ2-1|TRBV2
TGTGCCAGCAGCGGACAGGGACTAGCGGGAGGCCCCTCCTACAATGAGCAGTTCTTC
CASSGQGLAGGPSYNEQFF
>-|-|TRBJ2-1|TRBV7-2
TGTGCCAGCAGCTTTTCTTCCTACAATGAGCAGTTCTTC
CASSFSSYNEQFF
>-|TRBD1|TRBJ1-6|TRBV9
TGTGCCAGCAGCGTAAGCCAGGGGGCGGATTCACCCCTCCACTTT
CASSVSQGADSPLHF
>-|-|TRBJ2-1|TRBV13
TGTGCCAGCAGCTTAGGTTCTAATGAGCAGTTCTTC
CASSLGSNEQFF
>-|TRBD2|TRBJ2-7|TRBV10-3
TGTGCCATCCGAACGACTAGCGGAGGCTACGAGCAGTACTTC
CAIRTTSGGYEQYF
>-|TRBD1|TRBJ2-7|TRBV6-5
TGTGCCAGCAGTCCCCCCAAGGGGGCTGGCTACGAGCAGTACTTC
CASSPPKGAGYEQYF
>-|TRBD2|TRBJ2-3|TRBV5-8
TGTGCCAGCAGCTTGGGCCAGACTAGCTGGGGCACAGATACGCAGTATTTT
CASSLGQTSWGTDTQYF
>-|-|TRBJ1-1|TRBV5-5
TGTGCCAGCAGCTTCCCTGGGGGCCGGAACACTGAAGCTTTCTTT
CASSFPGGRNTEAFF
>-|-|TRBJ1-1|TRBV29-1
TGCGCCGCCCTCGAGACAAACACTGAAGCTTTCTTT
CAALETNTEAFF
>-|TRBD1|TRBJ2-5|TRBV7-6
TGTGCCAGCAGCTTAGGGAGGACAGGGGCGCAAGAGACCCAGTACTTC
CASSLGRTGAQETQYF
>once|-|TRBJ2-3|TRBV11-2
TGTGCCAGCAGCTTCGGGATCCCAGATACGCAGTATTTT
CASSFGIPDTQYF
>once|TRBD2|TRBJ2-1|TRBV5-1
TGCGCCAGCAGCTTTTTGGAGCGGGAGGGCTATGAGCAGTTCTTC
CASSFLEREGYEQFF
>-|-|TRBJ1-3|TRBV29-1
TGCAGCGTCTTGGAGATCTCTGGAAACACCATATATTTT
CSVLEISGNTIYF
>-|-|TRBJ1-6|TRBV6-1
TGTGCCACGATGGGGGCGATGTATAATTCACCCCTCCACTTT
CATMGAMYNSPLHF
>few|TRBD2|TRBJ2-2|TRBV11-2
TGTGCCAGCAGCTTAGTAGTAGCGGGAGCTCCCGGGGAGCTGTTTTTT
CASSLVVAGAPGELFF
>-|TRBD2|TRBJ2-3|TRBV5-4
TGTGCCAGCAGCTCCCCCGGGACTAGCGGGAGGTATACGCAGTATTTT
CASSSPGTSGRYTQYF
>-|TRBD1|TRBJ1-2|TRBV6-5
TGTGCCAGCAAGACAGGGACCTATGGCTACACCTTC
CASKTGTYGYTF
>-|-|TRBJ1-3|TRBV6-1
TGTGCCAGCAGTGAAGATCCTCGGTCGGGTGGGAACACCATATATTTT
CASSEDPRSGGNTIYF
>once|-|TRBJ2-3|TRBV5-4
TGTGCCAGCAGCTTGCGGGACATCCGCCAAGATACGCAGTATTTT
CASSLRDIRQDTQYF
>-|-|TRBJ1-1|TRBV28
TGTGCCAGCAGTGCATGGGACACCCTAAGAGGAACTGAAGCTTTCTTT
CASSAWDTLRGTEAFF
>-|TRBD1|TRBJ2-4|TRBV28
TGTGCCAGCAGTCCGGTGGACAGGGACCAAAACATTCAGTACTTC
CASSPVDRDQNIQYF
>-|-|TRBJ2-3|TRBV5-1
TGCGCCAGCAGCTTAGGGGTTGGAGATACGCAGTATTTT
CASSLGVGDTQYF
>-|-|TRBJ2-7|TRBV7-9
TGTGCCAGCAGCTTAGGAGGTTACCTGGAGCAGTACTTC
CASSLGGYLEQYF
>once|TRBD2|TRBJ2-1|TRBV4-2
TGTGCCAGCAGCCAGGACGGGGATGGCGGGAGGAGTAATGAGCAGTTCTTC
CASSQDGDGGRSNEQFF
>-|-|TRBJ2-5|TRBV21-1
TGTGCCAGCAGCAAACCCGGGACTAGCGGGACTCGGGGCCGAGAGACCCAGTACTTC
CASSKPGTSGTRGRETQYF
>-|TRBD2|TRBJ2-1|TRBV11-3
TGTGCCAGCAGCTTAGGATGGGGGGGTGATGAGCAGTTCTTC
CASSLGWGGDEQFF
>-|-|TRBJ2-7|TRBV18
TGTGCCAGCTCCCCAAGGACTGGCTTAGGGGAGCAGTACTTC
CASSPRTGLGEQYF
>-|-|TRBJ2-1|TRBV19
TGTGCCAGTAGTATCTTAGGCGGGGCGGTGTACTCCTACAATGAGCAGTTCTTC
CASSILGGAVYSYNEQFF
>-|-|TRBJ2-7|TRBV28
TGTGCCAGCAGCCTCAGTGTTTTCTACGAGCAGTACTTC
CASSLSVFYEQYF
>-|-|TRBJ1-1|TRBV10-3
TGTGCCATCGGGGCTGAGGAGTACACTGAAGCTTTCTTT
CAIGAEEYTEAFF
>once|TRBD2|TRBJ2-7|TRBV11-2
TGTGCCAGCAGCTTAGAACTAGCGGGGGCCTACGAGCAGTACTTC
CASSLELAGAYEQYF
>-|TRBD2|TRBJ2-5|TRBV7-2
TGTGCCAGCAGCTTAGGACCACCGGGGACTAGCGGACAAGAGACCCAGTACTTC
CASSLGPPGTSGQETQYF
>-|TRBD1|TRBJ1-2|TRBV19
TGTGCCAGTACCGATCGACCGGGACAGAACTATGGCTACACCTTC
CASTDRPGQNYGYTF
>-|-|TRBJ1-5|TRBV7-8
TGTGCCGGCAGCTTAGGAGGAGGGAATCAGCCCCAGCATTTT
CAGSLGGGNQPQHF
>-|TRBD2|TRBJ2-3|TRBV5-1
TGCGCCAGCAGCTTGAACAGCGGGAGCTCAGATACGCAGTATTTT
CASSLNSGSSDTQYF
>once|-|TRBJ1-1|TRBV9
TGTGCCAGCAGCGTAGGGCAGGGGAACACTGAAGCTTTCTTT
CASSVGQGNTEAFF
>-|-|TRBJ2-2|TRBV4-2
TGTGCCAGCAGCAAAGCCGATGGCGGAAGGGAGCTGTTTTTT
CASSKADGGRELFF
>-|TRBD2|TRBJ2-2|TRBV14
TGTGCCAGCAGCCAAGATCGACCGGGGCTAGCGGGATTCGTCACCGGGGAGCTGTTTTTT
CASSQDRPGLAGFVTGELFF
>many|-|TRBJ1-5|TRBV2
TGTGCCAGCAGTGTGGGGACGGGAGGCCTCAATCAGCCCCAGCATTTT
CASSVGTGGLNQPQHF
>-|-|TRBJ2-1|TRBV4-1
TGCGCCAGCAGCCAAGATCGAGGGGGAGATTCGGCTGAGCAGTTCTTC
CASSQDRGGDSAEQFF
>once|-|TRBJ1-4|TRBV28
TGTGCCAGCAGGCCACAGGGAAGTAATGAAAAACTGTTTTTT
CASRPQGSNEKLFF
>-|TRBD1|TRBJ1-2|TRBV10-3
TGTGCCATCAGTGAGCGGGACAGCCGCTATGGCTACACCTTC
CAISERDSRYGYTF